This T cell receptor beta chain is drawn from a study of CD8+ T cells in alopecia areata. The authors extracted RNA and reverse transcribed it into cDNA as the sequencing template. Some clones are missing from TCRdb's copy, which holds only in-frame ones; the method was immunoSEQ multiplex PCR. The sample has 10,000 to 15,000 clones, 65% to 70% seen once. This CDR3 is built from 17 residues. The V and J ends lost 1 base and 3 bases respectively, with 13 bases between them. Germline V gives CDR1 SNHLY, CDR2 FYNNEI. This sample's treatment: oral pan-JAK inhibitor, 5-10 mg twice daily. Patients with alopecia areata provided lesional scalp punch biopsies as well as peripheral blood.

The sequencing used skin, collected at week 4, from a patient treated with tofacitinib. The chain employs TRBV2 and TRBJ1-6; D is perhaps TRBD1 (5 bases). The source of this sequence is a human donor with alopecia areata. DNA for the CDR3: TGTGCCAGCAGTGAAGTACGCACAGGAGGCTATAATTCACCCCTCCACTTT. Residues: CASSEVRTGGYNSPLHF.